This TCR beta chain was found in a study of blood T cell repertoires in COVID-19. Per the study methods: Reference gene primer amplification yielded estimated nucleated cell counts. Libraries were prepared by immunoSEQ multiplex PCR; TCRdb keeps only in-frame clonotypes and omits some of them. The V and J calls and clone size were taken over from that table, and D and trimming were inferred from the DNA. The sample shows about 220,000 clones, just over 85% of them seen only once. Cohorts were determined from participant-reported clinical history. Germline assignment: CDR1 SGHNT and CDR2 YYREEE (reference sequence). V lost 6 bases and J lost 7, with 13 bases in between. The CDR3 sequence is 13 residues long.

The rearrangement uses TRBV5-4 and TRBJ2-2; a weak D match, TRBD2 (5 bases). Material: PBMCs or T cells enriched from blood (not recorded which). The TCR sequence derives from a woman aged 40 to 50 with acute COVID-19. Here the CDR3 DNA reads TGTGCCAGCACCCCGGAGGCGAACGGGGAGCTGTTTTTT. This sequence encodes CASTPEANGELFF.